Listed below are T cell receptor beta chains from one sample, sequenced in a study of T cells after yellow fever vaccination. From the 5' RACE reads, TCRdb called clonotypes with MiXCR, one entry per CDR3 protein. The profile shows approximately 300,000 distinct CDR3 sequences, roughly 10% of them singletons. The sequenced sample was CD4+ T cells sorted from PBMCs, obtained 45 days after the yellow fever booster vaccination. These TCRs come from a man between 18 and 35 years old who received the YFV17D yellow fever vaccine. CDR3s include the opening cysteine and the closing phenylalanine or tryptophan. The D gene is left open where the match is weak. Part of the rows lack a size; the others show once, few, many or a class for expanded clones.

size	J	V	D	length	DNA	CDR3
few	TRBJ2-3	TRBV7-2	TRBD1	15	TGTGCCAGCAGACTAGACAGGGGGCGGCCAGATACGCAGTATTTT	CASRLDRGRPDTQYF
few	TRBJ2-2	TRBV2	-	15	TGTGCCAGCACCTCTAGGAGCGGGAACACCGGGGAGCTGTTTTTT	CASTSRSGNTGELFF
-	TRBJ2-5	TRBV5-4	-	13	TGTGCCACCCGGCCGGGGTTAAGAGAGACCCAGTACTTC	CATRPGLRETQYF
few	TRBJ2-1	TRBV6-2/TRBV6-3	-	14	TGTGCCAGCAGTTACTCTAGAGACTACCCGTATAAGTTCTTC	CASSYSRDYPYKFF
few	TRBJ1-1	TRBV6-2/TRBV6-3	-	15	TGTGCCAGCAGTTATAGGTTGGTCGGCGGGACTGAAGCTTTCTTT	CASSYRLVGGTEAFF
-	TRBJ1-5	TRBV29-1	-	13	TGCAGCGTTGTGGACATTGGCAATCAGCCCCAGCATTTT	CSVVDIGNQPQHF
many	TRBJ2-5	TRBV5-1	-	15	TGCGCCAGCAGCCCGCCTGCCGGGGTTGGGGAGACCCAGTACTTC	CASSPPAGVGETQYF
few	TRBJ1-2	TRBV28	TRBD1	15	TGTGCCAGCGCTCTACAGCAGGGGGTTTCCCATGGCTACACCTTC	CASALQQGVSHGYTF
few	TRBJ2-7	TRBV3-1	-	17	TGTGCCAGCAGCCGACAGAAGGTGGGACTGCCTCTGGGGGAGCAGTACTTC	CASSRQKVGLPLGEQYF
-	TRBJ2-2	TRBV21-1	-	16	TGTGCCAGCAGCATAGGGGACAGGTCCTTCACCGGGGAGCTGTTTTTT	CASSIGDRSFTGELFF
few	TRBJ1-4	TRBV29-1	-	15	TGCAGCGCCAAGGGTGAGCAGGCTTTTGGTGAAAAACTGTTTTTT	CSAKGEQAFGEKLFF
-	TRBJ1-1	TRBV7-2	-	12	TGTGCCAGCAGCTTACGGTTAACTCAAGCTTTCTTT	CASSLRLTQAFF
few	TRBJ1-2	TRBV29-1	-	13	TGCAGCGTTGAAGATCCGGGAAACGATGGCTACACCTTC	CSVEDPGNDGYTF
-	TRBJ1-2	TRBV6-5	TRBD1	13	TGTGCCAGCAGTCGCCAGGACAGGTGGGGCTACACCTTC	CASSRQDRWGYTF
-	TRBJ1-1	TRBV6-5	-	14	TGTGCCAGCAGTTACTCCTACCTTAGCGGGGTTGCTTTCTTT	CASSYSYLSGVAFF
-	TRBJ2-4	TRBV19	-	14	TGTGCCAGTAGTCAGGACATAGCCAAAAACATTCAGTACTTC	CASSQDIAKNIQYF
many	TRBJ1-3	TRBV12-3/TRBV12-4	-	14	TGTGCCAGCAGTGCAAATGGAGGCGGAAACACCATATATTTT	CASSANGGGNTIYF
-	TRBJ1-5	TRBV7-9	-	15	TGTGCCAGCAGCTTAGACACAGGGTTCGGACAGCCCCAGCATTTT	CASSLDTGFGQPQHF
many	TRBJ2-6	TRBV5-1	-	16	TGCGCCAGCAGCTTGGAGGTCGTGCCTGGGGCCAACGTCCTGACTTTC	CASSLEVVPGANVLTF
many	TRBJ2-5	TRBV6-6	-	12	TGTGCCAGCTCAACAGGGTCCGAGACCCAGTACTTC	CASSTGSETQYF
few	TRBJ2-3	TRBV6-1	TRBD2	16	TGTGCCAGCAGTGAAGAGGCGGGGGGATCCACAGATACGCAGTATTTT	CASSEEAGGSTDTQYF
-	TRBJ2-7	TRBV12-5	TRBD1	13	TGTGCTAGTACTGGGACAGGGGTTAACGAGCAGTACTTC	CASTGTGVNEQYF
few	TRBJ2-2	TRBV19	TRBD2	17	TGTGCCAGTAGTATCCTAGCGGGGGTGGCGAACACCGGGGAGCTGTTTTTT	CASSILAGVANTGELFF
few	TRBJ2-5	TRBV5-1	TRBD1	15	TGCGCCAGCAGCCAAAACGGACAGGGCCAAGAGACCCAGTACTTC	CASSQNGQGQETQYF
-	TRBJ2-7	TRBV2	TRBD1	16	TGTGCCAGCAGTGGTCAAGACAGGGGAGATCCCTACGAGCAGTACTTC	CASSGQDRGDPYEQYF
-	TRBJ2-1	TRBV7-2	-	11	TGTGCCAGCAGCATTTACAATGAGCAGTTCTTC	CASSIYNEQFF
-	TRBJ2-7	TRBV18	-	13	TGTGCCAGCTCACCCGACAGCGCGATCGAGCAGTACTTC	CASSPDSAIEQYF
-	TRBJ2-3	TRBV7-2	-	14	TGTGCCAGCAGCTTAGTGACCCGCACAGATACGCAGTATTTT	CASSLVTRTDTQYF
-	TRBJ1-5	TRBV28	-	16	TGTGCCAGCAGTCCCTCTGGGGGGGCGACGGATCAGCCCCAGCATTTT	CASSPSGGATDQPQHF
few	TRBJ2-1	TRBV19	-	13	TGTGCCAGTAGGACCTCCGCGTTTAATGAGCAGTTCTTC	CASRTSAFNEQFF
few	TRBJ2-5	TRBV20-1	-	14	TGCAGTGCCTGGGACCCGCGAGGGGCAGAGACCCAGTACTTC	CSAWDPRGAETQYF
few	TRBJ2-5	TRBV6-6	-	13	TGTGCCAGCAGTTATAGCCCGGGAGAGACCCAGTACTTC	CASSYSPGETQYF
few	TRBJ1-2	TRBV29-1	-	15	TGCAGCGTCGGAAAGTTAGAGGTGACTAACTATGGCTACACCTTC	CSVGKLEVTNYGYTF
-	TRBJ2-1	TRBV20-1	-	13	TGCAGTGCTAGCCTAGCTACCTACAATGAGCAGTTCTTC	CSASLATYNEQFF
-	TRBJ1-5	TRBV6-2/TRBV6-3	TRBD1	15	TGTGCCAGCACCATAGGGACAGGGGTCCGACAGCCCCAGCATTTT	CASTIGTGVRQPQHF
-	TRBJ2-6	TRBV27	-	15	TGTGCCAGCAGTTTAAGCAGGCATGGGGCCAACGTCCTGACTTTC	CASSLSRHGANVLTF
few	TRBJ2-2	TRBV7-6	-	15	TGTGCCAGCAGCTTATCAGGGACGGGGACCGGGGAGCTGTTTTTT	CASSLSGTGTGELFF
few	TRBJ1-1	TRBV6-5	-	16	TGTGCCAGCAGTTACTCGACGGCAGGGCGGGAAACTGAAGCTTTCTTT	CASSYSTAGRETEAFF
-	TRBJ1-2	TRBV30	TRBD1	13	TGTGCCTGGAGAACTCAGGGGGGGTATGGCTACACCTTC	CAWRTQGGYGYTF
few	TRBJ2-5	TRBV7-2	-	11	TGTGCCAGCAGTCCCACGAAGACCCAGTACTTC	CASSPTKTQYF
-	TRBJ1-2	TRBV7-6	-	14	TGTGCCAGCAGCTTAATCCGGGCCGCGCAACCCTACACCTTC	CASSLIRAAQPYTF
few	TRBJ2-7	TRBV18	-	12	TGTGCCACTTCGAGCAGTACCTACGAGCAGTACTTC	CATSSSTYEQYF